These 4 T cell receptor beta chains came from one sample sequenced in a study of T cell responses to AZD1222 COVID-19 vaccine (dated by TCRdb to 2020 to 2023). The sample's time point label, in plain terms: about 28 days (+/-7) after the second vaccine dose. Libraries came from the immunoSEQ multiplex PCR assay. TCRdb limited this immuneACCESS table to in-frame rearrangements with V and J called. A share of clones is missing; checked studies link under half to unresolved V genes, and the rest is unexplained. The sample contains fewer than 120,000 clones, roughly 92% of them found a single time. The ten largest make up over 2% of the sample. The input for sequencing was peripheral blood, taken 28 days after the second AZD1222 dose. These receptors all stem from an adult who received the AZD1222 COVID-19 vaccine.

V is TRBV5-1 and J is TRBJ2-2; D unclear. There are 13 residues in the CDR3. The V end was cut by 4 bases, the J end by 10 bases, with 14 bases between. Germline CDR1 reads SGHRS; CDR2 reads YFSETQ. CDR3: CASSPRVRVELFF. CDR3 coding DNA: TGCGCCAGCAGCCCCCGTGTTCGAGTGGAGCTGTTTTTT. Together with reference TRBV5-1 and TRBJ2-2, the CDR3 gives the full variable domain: KAGVTQTPRYLIKTRGQQVTLSCSPISGHRSVSWYQQTPGQGLQFLFEYFSETQRNKGNFPGRFSGRQFSNSRSEMNVSTLELGDSALYLCASSPRVRVELFFGEGSRLTVL.

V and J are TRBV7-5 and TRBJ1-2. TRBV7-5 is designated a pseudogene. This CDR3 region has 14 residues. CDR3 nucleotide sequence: TGTGTCAGAAGCTTAAGGGAGGAGGACTATGGCTACACCTTC. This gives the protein CVRSLREEDYGYTF.

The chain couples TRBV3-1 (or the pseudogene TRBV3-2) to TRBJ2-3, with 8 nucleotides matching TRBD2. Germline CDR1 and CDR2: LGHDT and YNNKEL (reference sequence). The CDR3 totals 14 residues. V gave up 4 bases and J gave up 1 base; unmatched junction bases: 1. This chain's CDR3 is CASSPTSGTDTQYF. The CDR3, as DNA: TGTGCCAGCAGCCCGACTAGCGGCACAGATACGCAGTATTTT.

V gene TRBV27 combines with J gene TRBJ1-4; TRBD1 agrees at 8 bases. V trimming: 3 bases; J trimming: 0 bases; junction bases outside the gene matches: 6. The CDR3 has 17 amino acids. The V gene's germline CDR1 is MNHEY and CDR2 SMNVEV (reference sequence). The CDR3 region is CASSFRGTGPTNEKLFF. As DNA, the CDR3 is TGTGCCAGCAGTTTCAGGGGGACAGGTCCAACTAATGAAAAACTGTTTTTT.